This T cell receptor beta chain emerged from a study of identical twins. This clonotype has just a few counts. TCRdb reanalysed the 5' RACE reads using MiXCR and keeps one entry per CDR3 protein. The sample contains roughly 770,000 distinct CDR3 sequences, 15% to 20% of which appear only once. Germline-derived CDR1 and CDR2 are SGHRS and YFSETQ. The V end was cut by 3 bases, the J end by 4 bases, with 16 bases between. The CDR3 extends over 15 amino acids. The same sample was also used in a study of T cells expressing NK-cell markers. This second report adds: The study sequenced eight donors, seven HCMV-seropositive and one seronegative. Sorting in several experiments was restricted by an anti-gamma-delta TCR antibody to alpha-beta TCR T cells. In several donors, dominant clonotypes made up roughly 25-60.1% of CD3+CD56-NKG2C+ cells.

Material: PBMCs. This TCR was recovered from a woman under 30 in good health. The chain couples TRBV5-1 to TRBJ1-1; a weak D match, TRBD1 (5 bases). The CDR3 region is CASSYGRDPATEAFF. For the CDR3, the DNA is TGCGCCAGCAGCTACGGACGGGACCCGGCCACTGAAGCTTTCTTT.